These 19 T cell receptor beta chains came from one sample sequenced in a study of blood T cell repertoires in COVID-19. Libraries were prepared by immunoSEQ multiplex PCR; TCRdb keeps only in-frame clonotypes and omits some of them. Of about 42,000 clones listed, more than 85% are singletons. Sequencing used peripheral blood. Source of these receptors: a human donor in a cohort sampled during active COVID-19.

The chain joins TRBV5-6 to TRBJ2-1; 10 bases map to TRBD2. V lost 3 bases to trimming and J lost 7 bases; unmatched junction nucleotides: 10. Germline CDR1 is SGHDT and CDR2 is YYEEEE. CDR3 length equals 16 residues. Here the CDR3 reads CASSSKNSGRINEQFF. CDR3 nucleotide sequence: TGTGCCAGCAGCTCCAAGAATAGCGGGAGGATAAATGAGCAGTTCTTC. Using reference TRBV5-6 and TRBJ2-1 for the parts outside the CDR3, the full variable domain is DAGVTQSPTHLIKTRGQQVTLRCSPKSGHDTVSWYQQALGQGPQFIFQYYEEEERQRGNFPDRFSGHQFPNYSSELNVNALLLGDSALYLCASSSKNSGRINEQFFGPGTRLTVL.

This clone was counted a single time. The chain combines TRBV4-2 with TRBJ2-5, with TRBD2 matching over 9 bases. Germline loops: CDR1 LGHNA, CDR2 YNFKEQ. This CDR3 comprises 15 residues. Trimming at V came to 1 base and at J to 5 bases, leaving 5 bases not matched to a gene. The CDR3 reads CASSQGGGAWETQYF. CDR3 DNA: TGTGCCAGCAGCCAAGGCGGGGGGGCCTGGGAGACCCAGTACTTC.

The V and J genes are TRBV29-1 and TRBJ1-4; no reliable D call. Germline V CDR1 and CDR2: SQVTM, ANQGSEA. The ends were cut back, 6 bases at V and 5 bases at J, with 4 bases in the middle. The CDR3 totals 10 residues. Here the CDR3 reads CSVLNEKLFF. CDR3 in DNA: TGCAGCGTCCTGAATGAAAAACTGTTTTTT.

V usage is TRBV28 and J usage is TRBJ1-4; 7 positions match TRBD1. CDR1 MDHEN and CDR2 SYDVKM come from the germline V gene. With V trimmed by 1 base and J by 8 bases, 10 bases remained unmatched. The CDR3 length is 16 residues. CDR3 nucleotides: TGTGCCAGCAGTTTATTTGGCCAGGGGGTTAAAGAAAAACTGTTTTTT. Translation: CASSLFGQGVKEKLFF.

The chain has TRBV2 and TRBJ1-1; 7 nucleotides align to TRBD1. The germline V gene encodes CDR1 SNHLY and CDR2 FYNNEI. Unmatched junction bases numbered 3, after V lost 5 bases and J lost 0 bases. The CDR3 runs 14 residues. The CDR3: CASSRDSLNTEAFF. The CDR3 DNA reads TGTGCCAGCAGTAGGGACAGCCTGAACACTGAAGCTTTCTTT.

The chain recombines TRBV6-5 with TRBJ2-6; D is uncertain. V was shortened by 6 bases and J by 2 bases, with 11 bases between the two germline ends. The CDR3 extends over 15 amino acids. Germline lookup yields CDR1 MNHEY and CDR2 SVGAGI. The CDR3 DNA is TGTGCCAGCAGAAACGAGATCACTGGGGCCAACGTCCTGACTTTC. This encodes CASRNEITGANVLTF.

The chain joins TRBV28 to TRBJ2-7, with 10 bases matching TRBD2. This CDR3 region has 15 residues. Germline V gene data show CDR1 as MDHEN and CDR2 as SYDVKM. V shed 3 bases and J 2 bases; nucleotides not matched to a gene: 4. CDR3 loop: CASSLGTSETYEQYF. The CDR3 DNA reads TGTGCCAGCAGTTTGGGGACTAGCGAGACCTACGAGCAGTACTTC.

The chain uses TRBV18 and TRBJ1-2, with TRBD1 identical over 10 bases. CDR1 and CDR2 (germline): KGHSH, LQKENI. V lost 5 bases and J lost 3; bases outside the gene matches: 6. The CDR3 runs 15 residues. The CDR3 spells CASSKMGQGYYGYTF. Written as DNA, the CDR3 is TGTGCCAGCTCAAAAATGGGACAGGGGTACTATGGCTACACCTTC. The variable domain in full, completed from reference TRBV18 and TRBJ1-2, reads NAGVMQNPRHLVRRRGQEARLRCSPMKGHSHVYWYRQLPEEGLKFMVYLQKENIIDESGMPKERFSAEFPKEGPSILRIQQVVRGDSAAYFCASSKMGQGYYGYTFGSGTRLTVV.

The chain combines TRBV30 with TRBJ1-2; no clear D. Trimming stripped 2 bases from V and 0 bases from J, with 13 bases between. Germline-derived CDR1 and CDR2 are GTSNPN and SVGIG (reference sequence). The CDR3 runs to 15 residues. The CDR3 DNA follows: TGTGCCTGGAGTCCCTGGGCAACAGCTAACTATGGCTACACCTTC. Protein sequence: CAWSPWATANYGYTF.

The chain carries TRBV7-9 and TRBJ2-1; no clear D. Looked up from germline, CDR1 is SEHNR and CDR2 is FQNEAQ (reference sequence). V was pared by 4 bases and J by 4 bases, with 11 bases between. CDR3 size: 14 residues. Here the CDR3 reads CASSSSLKYNEQFF. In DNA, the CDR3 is TGTGCCAGCAGCTCGTCCCTAAAGTACAATGAGCAGTTCTTC.

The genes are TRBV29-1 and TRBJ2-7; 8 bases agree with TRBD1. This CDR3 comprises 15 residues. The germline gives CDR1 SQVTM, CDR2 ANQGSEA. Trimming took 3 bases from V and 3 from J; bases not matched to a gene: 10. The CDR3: CSVEVIDRGFYEQYF. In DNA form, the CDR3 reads TGCAGCGTTGAGGTAATAGACAGGGGTTTCTACGAGCAGTACTTC.

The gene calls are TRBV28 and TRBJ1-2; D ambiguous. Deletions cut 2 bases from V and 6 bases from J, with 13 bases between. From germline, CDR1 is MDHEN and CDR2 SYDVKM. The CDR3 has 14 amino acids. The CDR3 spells CASSLLTGWNGYTF. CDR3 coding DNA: TGTGCCAGCAGTTTACTCACGGGGTGGAATGGCTACACCTTC.

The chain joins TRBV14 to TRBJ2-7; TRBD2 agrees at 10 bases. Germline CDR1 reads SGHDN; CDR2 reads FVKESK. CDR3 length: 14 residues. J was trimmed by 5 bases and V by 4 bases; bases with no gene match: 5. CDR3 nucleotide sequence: TGTGCCAGCAGCCCCCTAGCGGGAGCACACGAGCAGTACTTC. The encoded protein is CASSPLAGAHEQYF.

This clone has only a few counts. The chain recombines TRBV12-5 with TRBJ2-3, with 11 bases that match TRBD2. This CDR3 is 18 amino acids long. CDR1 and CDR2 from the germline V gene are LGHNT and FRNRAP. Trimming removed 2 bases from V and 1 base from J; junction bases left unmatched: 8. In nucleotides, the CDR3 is TGTGCTAGTGGTTTGCCCCTCCGACTAGCGGGACGCACAGATACGCAGTATTTT. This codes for CASGLPLRLAGRTDTQYF. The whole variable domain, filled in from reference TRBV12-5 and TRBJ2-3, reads DARVTQTPRHKVTEMGQEVTMRCQPILGHNTVFWYRQTMMQGLELLAYFRNRAPLDDSGMPKDRFSAEMPDATLATLKIQPSEPRDSAVYFCASGLPLRLAGRTDTQYFGPGTRLTVL.

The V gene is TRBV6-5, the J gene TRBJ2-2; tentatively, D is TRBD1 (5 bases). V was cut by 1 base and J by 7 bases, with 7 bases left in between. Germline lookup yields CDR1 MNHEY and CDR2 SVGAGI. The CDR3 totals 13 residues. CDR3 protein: CASSYLQGGELFF. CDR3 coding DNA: TGTGCCAGCAGTTACTTGCAGGGCGGGGAGCTGTTTTTT.

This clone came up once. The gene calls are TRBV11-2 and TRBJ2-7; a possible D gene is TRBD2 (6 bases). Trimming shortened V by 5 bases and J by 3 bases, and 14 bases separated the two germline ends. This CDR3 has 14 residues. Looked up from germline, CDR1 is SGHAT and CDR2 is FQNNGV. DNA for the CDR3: TGTGCCAGCAGCCCGGACTACGAAAACTACGAGCAGTACTTC. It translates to CASSPDYENYEQYF.

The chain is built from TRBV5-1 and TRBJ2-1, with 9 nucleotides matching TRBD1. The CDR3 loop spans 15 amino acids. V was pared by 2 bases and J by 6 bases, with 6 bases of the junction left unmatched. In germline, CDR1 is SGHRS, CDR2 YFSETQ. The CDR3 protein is CASSLRQGEGNEQFF. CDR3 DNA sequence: TGCGCCAGCAGCTTAAGACAGGGGGAGGGCAATGAGCAGTTCTTC.

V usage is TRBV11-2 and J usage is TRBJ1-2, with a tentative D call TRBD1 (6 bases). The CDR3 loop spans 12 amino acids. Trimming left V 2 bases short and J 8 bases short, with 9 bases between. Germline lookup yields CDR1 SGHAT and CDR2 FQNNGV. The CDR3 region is CASSLLQGGYTF. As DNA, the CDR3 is TGTGCCAGCAGCTTATTACAGGGAGGCTACACCTTC.

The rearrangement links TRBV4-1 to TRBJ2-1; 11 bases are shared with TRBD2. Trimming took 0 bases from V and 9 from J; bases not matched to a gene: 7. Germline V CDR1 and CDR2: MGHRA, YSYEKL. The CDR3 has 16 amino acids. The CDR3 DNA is TGCGCCAGCAGCCAAGATTTTAGCGGGAGGGCGCTTGAGCAGTTCTTC. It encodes CASSQDFSGRALEQFF.